The next 16 T cell receptor beta chains were all read from a single sample in a study of Graves' ophthalmopathy and Graves' hyperthyroidism (dated by TCRdb to between 2017 and 2018). The listed sequencing device is Illumina HiSeq 2000. TCR beta CDR3 regions were amplified from RNA transcripts for repertoire sequencing. The first round of RT-PCR was done with HTBI primers and the Qiagen OneStep RT-PCR kit, and was followed by a second round of multiplex PCR, then size selection and purification. The public reads were run again by TCRdb, first through fastp at Q25 and then through MiXCR, and only productive beta chains were kept. One record per CDR3 amino acid sequence lists the most common genes and DNA. For this sample there are around 1,200,000 distinct CDR3 sequences; 36% appear just once. Approximately 10% of the sample is held by the ten biggest clonotypes. The material sequenced was peripheral blood or thyroid tissue (not recorded which). These TCRs come from an adult man with Graves' hyperthyroidism.

This clonotype was seen a handful of times. One end of the junction fails to match germline, which may point to a read error. The chain has TRBV7-9 and TRBJ1-5, with D uncertain. CDR3 size: 16 residues. Germline values: CDR1 SEHNR, CDR2 FQNEAQ (reference sequence). The CDR3 DNA sequence: TGCGCCAGCAGCCAAGATTTTGTCATCTGGGAACAGCCCCAGCATTTT. It is translated as CASSQDFVIWEQPQHF.

The chain carries TRBV6-5 and TRBJ1-5, with unresolved D. This CDR3 region has 16 residues. Trimming removed 0 bases at V and 3 bases at J, with 12 bases between. Germline loops: CDR1 MNHEY, CDR2 SVGAGI. Here the CDR3 reads CASSYSPSTLNQPQHF. For the CDR3, the DNA is TGTGCCAGCAGTTACTCTCCGTCGACCCTCAATCAGCCCCAGCATTTT.

This chain joins TRBV29-1 and TRBJ1-2, with TRBD1 identical over 11 bases. Germline values: CDR1 SQVTM, CDR2 ANQGSEA. The V segment lost 6 bases and the J segment 7 bases; nucleotides outside the gene matches: 13. The CDR3 is 15 amino acids. CDR3 nucleotide sequence: TGCAGCGTCGTATGGACAGGGGGCGAGTGGGGTGGCTACACCTTC. Translation gives CSVVWTGGEWGGYTF.

V gene TRBV29-1 combines with J gene TRBJ2-5; tentative D call: TRBD1 (7 bases). Germline V gives CDR1 SQVTM, CDR2 ANQGSEA. V lost 3 bases and J 10 bases, leaving 24 bases between the germline ends. This CDR3 comprises 15 residues. This CDR3 reads CSVERGRGAPEDQYF. CDR3 nucleotide sequence: TGCAGCGTTGAGAGGGGGCGCGGGGCCCCCGAGGACCAGTACTTC.

The table lists this clonotype with a few counts. V and J are TRBV6-2 or TRBV6-3 and TRBJ1-5, with D possibly TRBD1 on 5 matching bases. CDR1 and CDR2 (germline): MNHEY, SVGEGT. CDR3 length: 16 residues. Deletions cut 5 bases from V and 0 bases from J, with 14 bases between. The CDR3 bases are TGTGCCAGCAGTCAAAGGGGACTGATTAGCAATCAGCCCCAGCATTTT. Residues: CASSQRGLISNQPQHF.

The J gene is TRBJ1-5, the V gene TRBV10-3; a weak D match, TRBD1 (5 bases). V gave up 2 bases and J gave up 7 bases, with 9 bases separating them. Germline V gene lookup returns CDR1 ENHRY and CDR2 SYGVKD. CDR3 length equals 13 residues. The DNA for the CDR3 is TGTGCCATCAGTGAGAGGGGAGAACAGCCCCAGCATTTT. Its protein is CAISERGEQPQHF.

The chain is built from TRBV25-1 and TRBJ2-5, with 9 bases identical to TRBD2. The trim removed 7 bases at V and 5 bases at J, leaving 17 bases unmatched. In germline, CDR1 is MGHDK, CDR2 SYGVNS. The CDR3 consists of 17 residues. The DNA of the CDR3 is TGTGCCAGCAAGGGACCGGGATTAGCGGGAGATTGGGAGACCCAGTACTTC. Its protein product is CASKGPGLAGDWETQYF.

V usage is TRBV27 and J usage is TRBJ1-4; perhaps TRBD1 as D (6 bases). The CDR3 length is 14 residues. Germline V gives CDR1 MNHEY, CDR2 SMNVEV (reference sequence). The V and J ends lost 1 base and 8 bases respectively, with 11 bases between them. Written as DNA, the CDR3 is TGTGCCAGCAGTTTATACCCAGGGGCGGAAAAACTGTTTTTT. This gives the protein CASSLYPGAEKLFF.

V gene TRBV10-3 combines with J gene TRBJ2-3; 8 nucleotides match TRBD1. Germline lookup yields CDR1 ENHRY and CDR2 SYGVKD. This CDR3 spans 15 amino acids. Unmatched junction bases numbered 3, after V lost 4 bases and J lost 0 bases. CDR3 sequence: CAISVTGGSTDTQYF. The CDR3 DNA reads as TGTGCCATCAGTGTCACAGGGGGGAGCACAGATACGCAGTATTTT.

This chain connects TRBV6-1 to TRBJ1-2, with 8 bases fitting TRBD1. This CDR3 has 14 residues. Germline V CDR1 and CDR2: MNHNS, SASEGT. V lost 6 bases, J lost 3 bases, and 6 bases stayed unmatched. The CDR3 nucleotides read TGTGCCAGCAGAGTTGCAGGGGGCGACTATGGCTACACCTTC. This translates into CASRVAGGDYGYTF.

The chain couples TRBV29-1 to TRBJ2-3; D is unresolved. Germline CDR1 reads SQVTM; CDR2 reads ANQGSEA. V shed 1 base and J shed 5 bases, with 13 bases lying between them. The CDR3 contains 14 residues. CDR3 nucleotide sequence: TGCAGCGTTGAAGCTAGGCACGTCGTAGATACGCAGTATTTT. As protein: CSVEARHVVDTQYF.

The chain recombines TRBV28 with TRBJ1-1; no firm D call. Trimming took 1 base from V and 10 from J, leaving 10 bases between them. The CDR3 runs to 12 residues. In germline, CDR1 is MDHEN, CDR2 SYDVKM. The CDR3 loop reads CASSLYVRRAFF. In DNA, the CDR3 is TGTGCCAGCAGTTTATACGTGAGGCGAGCTTTCTTT.

This chain connects TRBV7-2 to TRBJ1-2; 7 positions match TRBD1. The CDR3 consists of 16 residues. Germline-derived CDR1 and CDR2 are SGHTA and FQGNSA. V trimming: 1 base; J trimming: 4 bases; junction bases outside the gene matches: 9. As DNA, the CDR3 is TGTGCCAGCAGCTTAGGGGCAGGGGGAAAAAGCTATGGCTACACCTTC. This encodes CASSLGAGGKSYGYTF.

This clonotype was counted at least ten times. The chain links TRBV9 to TRBJ2-7, with TRBD1 identical over 7 bases. CDR3 size: 13 residues. The V gene end was trimmed by 2 bases and the J gene end by 5 bases; junction bases not matched to a gene: 4. The germline CDR1 and CDR2 sequences are SGDLS and YYNGEE. In DNA form, the CDR3 reads TGTGCCAGCAGCGTTACAGGGGTCAACGAGCAGTACTTC. It yields the protein CASSVTGVNEQYF.

The gene calls are TRBV29-1 and TRBJ2-5; 9 bases are shared with TRBD1. Trimming removed 6 bases from V and 5 bases from J; junction bases left unmatched: 10. The CDR3 consists of 14 residues. The germline V gene has CDR1 SQVTM and CDR2 ANQGSEA. In nucleotides, the CDR3 is TGCAGCGTAGCGCCGGACAGGGGAAGGGAGACCCAGTACTTC. It yields the protein CSVAPDRGRETQYF. Full variable domain (outside the CDR3, taken from reference TRBV29-1 and TRBJ2-5): SAVISQKPSRDICQRGTSLTIQCQVDSQVTMMFWYRQQPGQSLTLIATANQGSEATYESGFVIDKFPISRPNLTFSTLTVSNMSPEDSSIYLCSVAPDRGRETQYFGPGTRLLVL.

The gene calls are TRBV7-9 and TRBJ2-5; 8 positions agree with TRBD2. The J segment lost 4 bases and the V segment lost 3 bases, leaving 7 bases of the junction unmatched. This CDR3 spans 15 amino acids. Germline CDR1 reads SEHNR; CDR2 reads FQNEAQ (reference sequence). The DNA of the CDR3 is TGTGCCAGCAGCTTCTCCGGGACTAGATTAGAGACCCAGTACTTC. This sequence encodes CASSFSGTRLETQYF. Full variable domain (outside the CDR3, taken from reference TRBV7-9 and TRBJ2-5): DTGVSQNPRHKITKRGQNVTFRCDPISEHNRLYWYRQTLGQGPEFLTYFQNEAQLEKSRLLSDRFSAERPKGSFSTLEIQRTEQGDSAMYLCASSFSGTRLETQYFGPGTRLLVL.